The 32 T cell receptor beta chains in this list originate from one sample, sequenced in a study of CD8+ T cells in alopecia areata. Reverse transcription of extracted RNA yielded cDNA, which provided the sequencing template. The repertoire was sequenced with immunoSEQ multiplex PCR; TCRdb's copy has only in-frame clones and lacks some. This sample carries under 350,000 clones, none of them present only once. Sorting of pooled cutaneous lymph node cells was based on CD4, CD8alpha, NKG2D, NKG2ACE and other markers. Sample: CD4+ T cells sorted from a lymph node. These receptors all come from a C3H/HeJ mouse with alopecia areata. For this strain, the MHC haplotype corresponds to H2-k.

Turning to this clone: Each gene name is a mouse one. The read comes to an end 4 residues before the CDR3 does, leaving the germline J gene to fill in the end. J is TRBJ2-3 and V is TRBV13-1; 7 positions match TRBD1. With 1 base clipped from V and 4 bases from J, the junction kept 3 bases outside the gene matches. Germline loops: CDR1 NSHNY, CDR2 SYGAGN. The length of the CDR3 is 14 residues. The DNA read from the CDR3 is TGTGCCAGCAGTGATCCACAGGGGACAGAA. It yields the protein CASSDPQGTE. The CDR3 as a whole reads CASSDPQGTETLYF.

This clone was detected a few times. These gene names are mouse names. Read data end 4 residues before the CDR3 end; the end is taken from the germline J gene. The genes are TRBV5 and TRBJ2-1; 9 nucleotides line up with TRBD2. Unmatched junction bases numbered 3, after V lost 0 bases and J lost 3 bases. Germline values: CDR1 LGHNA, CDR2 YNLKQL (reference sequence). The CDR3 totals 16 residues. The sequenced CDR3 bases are TGTGCCAGCAGCCAAGATCCGGACTGGGGCTATGCT. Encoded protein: CASSQDPDWGYA. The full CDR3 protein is CASSQDPDWGYAEQFF.

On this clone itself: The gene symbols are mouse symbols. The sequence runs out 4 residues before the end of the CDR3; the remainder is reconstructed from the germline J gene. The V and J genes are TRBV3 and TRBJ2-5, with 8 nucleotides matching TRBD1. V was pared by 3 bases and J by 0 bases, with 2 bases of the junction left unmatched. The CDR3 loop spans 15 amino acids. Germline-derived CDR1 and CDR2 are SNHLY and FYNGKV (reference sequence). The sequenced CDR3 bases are TGTGCCAGCAGCTTGGGACAGGATAACCAAGAC. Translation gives CASSLGQDNQD. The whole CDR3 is CASSLGQDNQDTQYF.

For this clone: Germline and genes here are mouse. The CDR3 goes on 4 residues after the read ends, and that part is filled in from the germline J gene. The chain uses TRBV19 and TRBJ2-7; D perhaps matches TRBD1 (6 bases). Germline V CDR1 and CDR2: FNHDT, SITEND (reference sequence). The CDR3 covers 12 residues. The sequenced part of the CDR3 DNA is TGTGCCAGCAGGGGGGACAAATAT. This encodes CASRGDKY. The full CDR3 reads CASRGDKYEQYF.

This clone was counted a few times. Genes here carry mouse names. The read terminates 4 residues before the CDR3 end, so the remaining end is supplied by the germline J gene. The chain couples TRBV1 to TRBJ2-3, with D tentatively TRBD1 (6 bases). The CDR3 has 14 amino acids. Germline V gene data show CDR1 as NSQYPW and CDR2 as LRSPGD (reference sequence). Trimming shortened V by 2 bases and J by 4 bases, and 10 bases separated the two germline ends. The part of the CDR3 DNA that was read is TGCACCTGCAGTGCAAACAGGGATTCAGAA. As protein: CTCSANRDSE. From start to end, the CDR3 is CTCSANRDSETLYF.

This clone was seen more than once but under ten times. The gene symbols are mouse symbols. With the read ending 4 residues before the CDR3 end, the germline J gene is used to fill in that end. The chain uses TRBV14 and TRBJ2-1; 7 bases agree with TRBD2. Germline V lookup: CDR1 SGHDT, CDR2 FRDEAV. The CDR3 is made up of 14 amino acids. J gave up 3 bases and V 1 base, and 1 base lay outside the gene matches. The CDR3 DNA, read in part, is TGTGCCAGCAGTTTCAACTGGGGCTATGCT. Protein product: CASSFNWGYA. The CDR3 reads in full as CASSFNWGYAEQFF.

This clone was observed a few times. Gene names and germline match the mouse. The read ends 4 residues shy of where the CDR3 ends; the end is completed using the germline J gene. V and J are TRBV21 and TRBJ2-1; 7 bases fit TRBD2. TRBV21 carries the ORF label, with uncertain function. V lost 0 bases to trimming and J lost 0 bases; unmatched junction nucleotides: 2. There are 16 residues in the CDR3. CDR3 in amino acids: CASSQSMGGNYAEQFF. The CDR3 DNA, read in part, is TGTGCTAGCAGTCAATCGATGGGGGGTAACTATGCT.

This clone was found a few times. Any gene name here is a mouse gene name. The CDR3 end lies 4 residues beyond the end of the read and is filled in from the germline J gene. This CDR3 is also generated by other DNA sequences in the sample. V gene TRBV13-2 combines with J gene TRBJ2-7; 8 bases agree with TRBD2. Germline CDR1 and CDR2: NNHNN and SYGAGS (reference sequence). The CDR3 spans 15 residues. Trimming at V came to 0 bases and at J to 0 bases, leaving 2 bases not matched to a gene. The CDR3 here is CASGDALGVSYEQYF. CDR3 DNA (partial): TGTGCCAGCGGTGATGCACTGGGGGTCTCCTAT.

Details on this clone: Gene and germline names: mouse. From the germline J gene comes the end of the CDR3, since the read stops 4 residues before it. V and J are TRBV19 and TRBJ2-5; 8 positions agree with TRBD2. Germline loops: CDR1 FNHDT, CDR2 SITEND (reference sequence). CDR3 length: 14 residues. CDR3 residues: CASSPRDWPDTQYF. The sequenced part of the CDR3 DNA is TGTGCCAGCAGCCCCCGGGACTGGCCGGAC.

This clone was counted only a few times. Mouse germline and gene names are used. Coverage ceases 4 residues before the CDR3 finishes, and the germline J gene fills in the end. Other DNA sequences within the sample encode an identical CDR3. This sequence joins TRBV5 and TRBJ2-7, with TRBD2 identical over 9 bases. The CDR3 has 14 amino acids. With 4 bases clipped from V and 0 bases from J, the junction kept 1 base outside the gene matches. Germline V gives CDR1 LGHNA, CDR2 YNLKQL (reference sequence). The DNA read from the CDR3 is TGTGCCAGCAGCCGGACTGGGGACTCCTAT. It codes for CASSRTGDSY. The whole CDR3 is CASSRTGDSYEQYF.

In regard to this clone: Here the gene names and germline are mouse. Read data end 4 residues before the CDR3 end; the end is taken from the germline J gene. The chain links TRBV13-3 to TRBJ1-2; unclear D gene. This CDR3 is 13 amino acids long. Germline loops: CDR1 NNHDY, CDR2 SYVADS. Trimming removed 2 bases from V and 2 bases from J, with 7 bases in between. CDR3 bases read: TGTGCCAGCAGTGAGCGCAGGAACTCC. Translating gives CASSERRNS. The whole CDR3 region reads CASSERRNSDYTF.

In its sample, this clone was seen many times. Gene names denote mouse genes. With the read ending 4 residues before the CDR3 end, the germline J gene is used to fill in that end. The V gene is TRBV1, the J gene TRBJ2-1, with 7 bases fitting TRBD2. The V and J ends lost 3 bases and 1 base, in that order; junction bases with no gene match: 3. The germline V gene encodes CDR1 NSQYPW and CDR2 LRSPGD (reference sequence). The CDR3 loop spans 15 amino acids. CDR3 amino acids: CTCSATTGNYAEQFF. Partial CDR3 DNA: TGCACCTGCAGTGCCACGACTGGGAACTATGCT.

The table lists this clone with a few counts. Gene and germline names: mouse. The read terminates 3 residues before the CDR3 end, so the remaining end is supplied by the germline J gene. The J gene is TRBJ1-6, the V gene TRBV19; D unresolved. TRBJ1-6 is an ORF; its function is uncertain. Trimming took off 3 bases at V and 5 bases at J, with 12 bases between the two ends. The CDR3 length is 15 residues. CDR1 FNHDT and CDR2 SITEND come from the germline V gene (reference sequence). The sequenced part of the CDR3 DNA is TGTGCCAGCAGTAAAAGGCCAAGGGATAATTCGCCC. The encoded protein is CASSKRPRDNSP. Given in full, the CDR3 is CASSKRPRDNSPLYF.

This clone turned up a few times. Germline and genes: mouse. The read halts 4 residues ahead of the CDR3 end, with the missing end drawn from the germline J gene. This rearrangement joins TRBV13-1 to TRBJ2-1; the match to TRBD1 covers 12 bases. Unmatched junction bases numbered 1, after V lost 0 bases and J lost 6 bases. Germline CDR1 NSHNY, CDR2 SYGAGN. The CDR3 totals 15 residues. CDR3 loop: CASSDGDRGLAEQFF. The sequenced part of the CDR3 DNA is TGTGCCAGCAGTGATGGGGACAGGGGGCTTGCT.

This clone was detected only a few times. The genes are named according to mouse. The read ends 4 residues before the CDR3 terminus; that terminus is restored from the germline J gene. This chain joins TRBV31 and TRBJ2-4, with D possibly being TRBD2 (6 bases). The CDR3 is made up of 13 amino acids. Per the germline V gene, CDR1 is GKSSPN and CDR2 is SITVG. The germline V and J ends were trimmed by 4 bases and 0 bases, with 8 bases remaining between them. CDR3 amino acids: CAWTGTSQNTLYF. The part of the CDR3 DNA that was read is TGTGCCTGGACTGGGACTAGTCAAAAC.

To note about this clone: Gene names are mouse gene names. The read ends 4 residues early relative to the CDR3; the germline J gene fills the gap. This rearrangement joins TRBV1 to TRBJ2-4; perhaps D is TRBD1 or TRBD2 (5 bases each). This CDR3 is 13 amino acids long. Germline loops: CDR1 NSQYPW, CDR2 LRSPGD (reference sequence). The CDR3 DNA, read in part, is TGCACCTGCAGTGCAGGGGGCTTTAAC. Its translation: CTCSAGGFN. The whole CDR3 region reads CTCSAGGFNTLYF.

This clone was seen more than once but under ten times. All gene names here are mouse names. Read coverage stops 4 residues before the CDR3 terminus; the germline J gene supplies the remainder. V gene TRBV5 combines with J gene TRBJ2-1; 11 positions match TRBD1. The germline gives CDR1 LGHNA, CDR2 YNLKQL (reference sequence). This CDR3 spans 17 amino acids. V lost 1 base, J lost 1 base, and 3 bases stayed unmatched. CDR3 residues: CASSQVRDRGNYAEQFF. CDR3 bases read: TGTGCCAGCAGCCAAGTCCGGGACAGGGGGAACTATGCT.

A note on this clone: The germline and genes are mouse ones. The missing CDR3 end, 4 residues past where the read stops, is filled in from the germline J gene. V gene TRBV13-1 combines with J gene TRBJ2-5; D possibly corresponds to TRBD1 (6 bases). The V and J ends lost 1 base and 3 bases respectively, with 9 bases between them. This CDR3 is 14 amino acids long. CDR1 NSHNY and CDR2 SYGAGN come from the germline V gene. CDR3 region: CASSDRDKQDTQYF. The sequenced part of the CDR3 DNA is TGTGCCAGCAGTGATCGGGACAAACAAGAC.

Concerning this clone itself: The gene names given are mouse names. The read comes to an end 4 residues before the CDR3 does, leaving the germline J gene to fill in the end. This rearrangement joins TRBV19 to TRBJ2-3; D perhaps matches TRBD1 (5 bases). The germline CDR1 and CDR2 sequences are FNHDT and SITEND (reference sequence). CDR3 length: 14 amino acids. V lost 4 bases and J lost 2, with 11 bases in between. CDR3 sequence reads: CASSPSRAAETLYF. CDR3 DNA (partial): TGTGCCAGCAGTCCCAGCAGGGCTGCAGAA.

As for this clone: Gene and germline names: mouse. The DNA read from the CDR3 is TGTGCCAGCAGCCAAACAACAGGGGCTGGCTCC. This encodes CASSQTTGAGS. The complete CDR3 reads CASSQTTGAGSDYTF. The chain combines TRBV5 with TRBJ1-2, with 7 bases lining up with TRBD1. The read finishes 4 residues shy of the CDR3 end, and the germline J gene is used to complete it. The CDR3 has 15 residues. The V gene end was trimmed by 2 bases and the J gene end by 4 bases; junction bases not matched to a gene: 7. Germline V CDR1 and CDR2: LGHNA, YNLKQL (reference sequence).

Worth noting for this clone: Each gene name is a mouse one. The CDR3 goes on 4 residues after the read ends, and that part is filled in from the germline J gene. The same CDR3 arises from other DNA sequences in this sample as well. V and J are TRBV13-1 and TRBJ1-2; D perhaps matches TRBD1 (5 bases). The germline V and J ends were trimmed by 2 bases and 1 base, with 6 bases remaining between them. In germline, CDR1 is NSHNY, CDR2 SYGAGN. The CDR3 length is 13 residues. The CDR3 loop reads CASSEDINSDYTF. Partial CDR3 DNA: TGTGCCAGCAGTGAGGACATAAACTCC.

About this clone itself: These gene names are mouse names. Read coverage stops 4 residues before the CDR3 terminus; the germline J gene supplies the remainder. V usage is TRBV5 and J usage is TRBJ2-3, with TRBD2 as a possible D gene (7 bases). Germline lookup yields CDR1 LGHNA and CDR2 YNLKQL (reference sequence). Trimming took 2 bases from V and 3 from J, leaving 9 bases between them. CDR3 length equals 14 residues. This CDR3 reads CASSQKGGAETLYF. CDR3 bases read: TGTGCCAGCAGCCAAAAGGGGGGGGCAGAA.

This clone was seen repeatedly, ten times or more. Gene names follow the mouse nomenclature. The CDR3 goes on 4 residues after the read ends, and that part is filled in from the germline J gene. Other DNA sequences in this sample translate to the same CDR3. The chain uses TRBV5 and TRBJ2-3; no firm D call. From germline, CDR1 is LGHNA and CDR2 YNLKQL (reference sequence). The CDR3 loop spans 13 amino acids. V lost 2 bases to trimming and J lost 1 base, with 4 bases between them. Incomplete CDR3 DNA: TGTGCCAGCAGCCAACAGGGTGCAGAA. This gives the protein CASSQQGAE. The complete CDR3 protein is CASSQQGAETLYF.

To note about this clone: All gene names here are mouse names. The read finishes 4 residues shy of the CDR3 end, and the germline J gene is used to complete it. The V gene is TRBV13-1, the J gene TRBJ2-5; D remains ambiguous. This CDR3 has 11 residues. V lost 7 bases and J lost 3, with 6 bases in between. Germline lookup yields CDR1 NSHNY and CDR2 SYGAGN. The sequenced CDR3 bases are TGTGCCAGCGCAGGACAAGAC. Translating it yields CASAGQD. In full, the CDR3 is CASAGQDTQYF.

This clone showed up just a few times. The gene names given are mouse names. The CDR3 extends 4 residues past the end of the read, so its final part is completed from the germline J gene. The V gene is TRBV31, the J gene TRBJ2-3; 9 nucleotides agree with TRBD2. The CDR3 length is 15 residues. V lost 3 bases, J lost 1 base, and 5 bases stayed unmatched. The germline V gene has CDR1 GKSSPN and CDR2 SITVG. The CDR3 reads CAWRSWTGGAETLYF. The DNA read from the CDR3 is TGTGCCTGGAGGAGTTGGACTGGGGGTGCAGAA.

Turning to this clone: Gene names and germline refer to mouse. CDR3 loop: CASSQDGQTEVFF. The sequenced part of the CDR3 DNA is TGTGCCAGCAGCCAAGATGGACAAACA. The rearrangement joins TRBV5 to TRBJ1-1, with D perhaps matching TRBD1 (5 bases). The read stops 4 residues short of the end of the CDR3; the missing end is completed from the germline J gene. This CDR3 contains 13 residues. Germline assignment: CDR1 LGHNA and CDR2 YNLKQL (reference sequence).

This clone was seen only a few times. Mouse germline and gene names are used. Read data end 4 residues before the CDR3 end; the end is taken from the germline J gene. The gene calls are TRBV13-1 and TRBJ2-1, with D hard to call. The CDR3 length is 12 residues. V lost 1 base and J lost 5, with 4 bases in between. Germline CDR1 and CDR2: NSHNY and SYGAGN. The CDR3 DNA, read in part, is TGTGCCAGCAGTGATTGGGATGCT. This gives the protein CASSDWDA. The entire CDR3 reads CASSDWDAEQFF.

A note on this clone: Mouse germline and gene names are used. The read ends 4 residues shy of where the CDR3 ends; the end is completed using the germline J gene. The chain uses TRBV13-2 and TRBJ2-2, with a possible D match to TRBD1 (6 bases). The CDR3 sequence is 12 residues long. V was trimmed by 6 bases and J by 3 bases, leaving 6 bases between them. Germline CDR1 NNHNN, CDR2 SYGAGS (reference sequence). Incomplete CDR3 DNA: TGTGCCAGCGAGGGGGACACCGGG. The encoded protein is CASEGDTG. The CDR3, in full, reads CASEGDTGQLYF.

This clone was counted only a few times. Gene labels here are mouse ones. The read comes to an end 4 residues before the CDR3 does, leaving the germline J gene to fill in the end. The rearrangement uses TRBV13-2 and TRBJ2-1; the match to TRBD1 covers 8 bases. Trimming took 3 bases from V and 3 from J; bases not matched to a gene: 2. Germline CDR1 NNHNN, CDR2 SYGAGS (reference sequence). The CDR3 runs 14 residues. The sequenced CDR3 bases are TGTGCCAGCGGTGGACAGGGGAGCTATGCT. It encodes CASGGQGSYA. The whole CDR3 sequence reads CASGGQGSYAEQFF.

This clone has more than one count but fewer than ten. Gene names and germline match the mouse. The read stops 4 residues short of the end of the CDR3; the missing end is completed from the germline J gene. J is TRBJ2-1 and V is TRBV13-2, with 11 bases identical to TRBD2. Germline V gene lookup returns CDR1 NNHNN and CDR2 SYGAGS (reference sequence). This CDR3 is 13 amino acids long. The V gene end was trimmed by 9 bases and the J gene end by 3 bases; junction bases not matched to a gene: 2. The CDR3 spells CATGLGGYAEQFF. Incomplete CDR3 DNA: TGTGCCACCGGACTGGGGGGCTATGCT.

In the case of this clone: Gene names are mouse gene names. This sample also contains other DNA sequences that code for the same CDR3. The sequenced part of the CDR3 DNA is TGTGCCAGCAGCCCCCCGGGACAGGGCTATGCT. Protein product: CASSPPGQGYA. The full CDR3 reads CASSPPGQGYAEQFF. The chain links TRBV5 to TRBJ2-1; 9 positions agree with TRBD1. The read ends 4 residues before the CDR3 terminus; that terminus is restored from the germline J gene. J lost 3 bases, V lost 4 bases, and 4 bases had no gene match. The CDR3 covers 15 residues. Germline V gives CDR1 LGHNA, CDR2 YNLKQL (reference sequence).

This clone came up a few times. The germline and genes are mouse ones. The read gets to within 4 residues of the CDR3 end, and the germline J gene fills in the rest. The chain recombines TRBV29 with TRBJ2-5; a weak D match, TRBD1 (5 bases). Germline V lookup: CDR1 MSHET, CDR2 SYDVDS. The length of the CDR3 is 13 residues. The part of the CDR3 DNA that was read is TGTGCTAGCAGTCCCCAGGGAGAAGAC. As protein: CASSPQGED. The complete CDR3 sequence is CASSPQGEDTQYF. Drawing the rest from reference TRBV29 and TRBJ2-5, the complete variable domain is DMKVTQMPRYLIKRMGENVLLECGQDMSHETMYWYRQDPGLGLQLIYISYDVDSNSEGDIPKGYRVSRKKREHFSLILDSAKTNQTSVYFCASSPQGEDTQYFGPGTRLLVL.